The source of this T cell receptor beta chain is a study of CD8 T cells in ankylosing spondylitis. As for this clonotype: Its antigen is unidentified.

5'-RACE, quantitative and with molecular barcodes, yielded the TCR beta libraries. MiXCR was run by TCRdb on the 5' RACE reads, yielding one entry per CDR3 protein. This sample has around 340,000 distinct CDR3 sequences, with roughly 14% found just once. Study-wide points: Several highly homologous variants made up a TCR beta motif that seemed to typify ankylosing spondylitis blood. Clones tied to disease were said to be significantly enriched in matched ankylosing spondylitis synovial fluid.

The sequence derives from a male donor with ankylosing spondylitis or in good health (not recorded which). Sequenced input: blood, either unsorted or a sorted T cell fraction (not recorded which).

CDR3 amino acids: CASRSGTLYTGELFF. CDR3 DNA sequence: TGTGCCAGCAGATCCGGGACACTATACACCGGGGAGCTGTTTTTT. The rearrangement joins TRBV12-3 or TRBV12-4 to TRBJ2-2; TRBD1 might be the D (6 bases). The CDR3 covers 15 residues. The ends were cut back, 6 bases at V and 3 bases at J, with 14 bases in the middle.